This T cell receptor beta chain originates from a study of Ad26.COV2.S vaccination and SARS-CoV-2 variants. Study as a whole: Donor joined the COV1001 Ad26.COV2.S trial arm. Study observations and caveats: With respect to non-spike TCR breadth, vaccine and placebo recipients were similar. Estimates derived from TCR breadth and depth analyses may have underestimated total T cell responses.

Stated treatment: around 19 received Ad26.COV2.S at low or high dose, single or two shots; five or six received placebo; per-sample allocation not given. Sampling took place 63 days after the first vaccine or placebo injection. Using immunoSEQ multiplex PCR, the repertoire was profiled, and TCRdb retains in-frame clones only, with some absent. The table records about 440,000 clones, about nine tenths of them present only once. For this clone: The target antigen is unknown.

V lost 6 bases, J lost 5 bases, and 8 bases lay in between. This CDR3 region has 12 residues. The source was peripheral blood, collected in a trial of Ad26.COV2.S vaccine versus placebo. This sequence joins TRBV12-3 or TRBV12-4 and TRBJ2-1; D is unclear. The TCR originated in a person aged 18-65 years who received the Ad26.COV2.S COVID-19 vaccine or a placebo. This chain's CDR3 is CASSRFDNEQFF. CDR3 in DNA: TGTGCCAGCAGCCGATTCGACAATGAGCAGTTCTTC.